This T cell receptor (beta chain) was identified in a study of blood T cell repertoires in COVID-19. The CDR3 is 14 amino acids. Looked up from germline, CDR1 is SGHNT and CDR2 is YYREEE (reference sequence). V was clipped by 2 bases and J by 8 bases; unmatched bases: 5. The assay was immunoSEQ multiplex PCR, and TCRdb's table has in-frame clones only and misses some. This table has about 190,000 clones, about nine tenths appearing once. The source is a man aged 25 to 40 with acute or convalescent COVID-19. V is TRBV5-4 and J is TRBJ2-1; 9 bases map to TRBD1. The source material was peripheral blood. The CDR3 region has the DNA TGTGCCAGCAGCTTCGGACAGGGGATCTATGAGCAGTTCTTC. This gives the protein CASSFGQGIYEQFF.